Sequencing of this T cell receptor beta chain was carried out in a study of T cell repertoires in cytomegalovirus infection. There are many counts of this clonotype. The antigen remains unidentified. The CDR3 totals 15 residues. Germline V gene lookup returns CDR1 SGHTA and CDR2 FQGNSA. V was clipped by 2 bases and J by 5 bases; unmatched bases: 6. Notes on the study in general: The cumulative frequency of public TCR beta families identified carriers of CMV plus the relevant HLA. HLA-C-restricted, CMV-specific TCR beta clonotypes were dominant ex vivo.

TCRdb called the reads again in MiXCR, with one record for every CDR3 protein. Of 800,000 to 950,000 distinct CDR3 sequences listed, approximately 29% are singletons. This chain joins TRBV7-2 and TRBJ1-1; 9 bases are shared with TRBD1. The clonotype comes from a human donor in good health (CMV status not recorded). Some clones in this sample may be carry-over from other donors' samples. The sample here was cultured CD8+ T cells from PBMCs, taken from culture after CMV antigen stimulation. In DNA, the CDR3 is TGTGCCAGCAGCTTACGGACAGGGGTGAGGACTGAAGCTTTCTTT. Translating it yields CASSLRTGVRTEAFF.